The rows below give T cell receptor beta chains drawn from one sample of a study of beta chain features in type 1 diabetes. TCRdb's table, derived via immunoSEQ multiplex PCR, lists solely in-frame clones and lacks some. The table includes some 240,000 clones, 16% detected once. What was sequenced was naive CD4+ T cells from blood. The receptors come from a man aged 25-45 years with type 1 diabetes. Each CDR3 is given without its conserved first and last residue. A D gene is named only where the DNA matches it firmly.

j_gene | v_gene | d_gene | len | CDR3aa
TRBJ2-3 | TRBV23-1 | TRBD1 | 13 | ASSHPGQGTDTQY
TRBJ1-2 | TRBV7-2 | - | 11 | ASSQDTNYGYT
TRBJ1-1 | TRBV5-1 | - | 13 | ASSLEGGRGTEAF
TRBJ2-5 | TRBV4-1 | TRBD1 | 13 | ASSQGAGGQETQY
TRBJ2-5 | TRBV9 | TRBD2 | 16 | ASSVATAGLAVQETQY
TRBJ2-1 | TRBV29-1 | - | 9 | SVDLYNEQF
TRBJ1-2 | TRBV7-8 | TRBD1 | 12 | ASSLGQVNYGYT
TRBJ1-2 | TRBV7-2 | - | 11 | ASSSVGPDGYT
TRBJ2-3 | TRBV30 | - | 13 | AWAPGAGPTDTQY
TRBJ2-5 | TRBV5-1 | - | 12 | ASSFVGGEETQY
TRBJ2-7 | TRBV19 | - | 12 | ASKASKTSYEQY
TRBJ2-2 | TRBV29-1 | TRBD1 | 13 | SVGTGVANTGELF
TRBJ2-7 | TRBV5-1 | TRBD2 | 14 | ASSLGKLAGPHEQY
- | TRBV29-1 | TRBD2 | 14 | SVERIAGPISYEQY
TRBJ2-3 | TRBV4-1 | - | 10 | ASSRGTDTQY
TRBJ1-2 | TRBV28 | - | 11 | ASSSGRIYGYT
TRBJ2-1 | TRBV5-1 | - | 12 | ASSSERTYNEQF
TRBJ2-1 | TRBV7-9 | TRBD1 | 13 | ASSLRQGRENEQF
TRBJ2-2 | TRBV6-6 | TRBD2 | 13 | ASLGRGMNTGELF
TRBJ2-3 | TRBV9 | TRBD2 | 13 | ASSVVGTSGSTQY
TRBJ2-5 | TRBV29-1 | TRBD2 | 12 | SVSVSGAQETQY
TRBJ2-4 | TRBV2 | TRBD2 | 15 | ASSHSAQTSGGNIQY
TRBJ2-1 | TRBV30 | - | 11 | AWTTTGGAEQF
TRBJ2-2 | TRBV5-4 | - | 14 | ASSLPGTGNTGELF
TRBJ2-7 | TRBV29-1 | - | 11 | SVEDQRTYEQY
TRBJ2-2 | TRBV30 | - | 9 | AWSRTGELF
TRBJ2-7 | TRBV2 | - | 9 | ASTLRGEQY
TRBJ2-1 | TRBV9 | - | 14 | ASSTSRPGSYNEQF
TRBJ2-7 | TRBV29-1 | TRBD1 | 12 | SVADRASHYEQY
TRBJ2-7 | TRBV7-2 | TRBD1 | 12 | ASSLGGQVYEQY
TRBJ1-5 | TRBV2 | TRBD1 | 12 | ASSGQGGNQPQH
TRBJ1-1 | TRBV20-1 | - | 9 | SARPSPEAF
TRBJ2-1 | TRBV25-1 | - | 10 | ASSEWINEQF
TRBJ2-3 | TRBV19 | - | 12 | ASSMTRAADTQY
TRBJ2-3 | TRBV6-1 | - | 13 | ASRIWWFSTDTQY
TRBJ2-1 | TRBV29-1 | - | 11 | SAYREMGNEQF
TRBJ1-1 | TRBV20-1 | - | 9 | SASGGLEAF
TRBJ1-1 | TRBV4-1 | - | 14 | ASSHRDGSVDTEAF
TRBJ2-2 | TRBV2 | - | 14 | ASSEQGRGNTGELF
TRBJ2-7 | TRBV7-9 | TRBD1 | 12 | ASSLGQITQSKY
TRBJ2-7 | TRBV6-6 | - | 12 | ASSLTGSRDEQY
TRBJ2-7 | TRBV18 | TRBD1 | 13 | ASSPKGQGDIEQY
TRBJ2-7 | TRBV29-1 | - | 8 | SVRNYEQY
TRBJ1-1 | TRBV9 | - | 12 | ASSTRMGGYEAF
TRBJ2-4 | TRBV7-9 | TRBD2 | 16 | ASSLTRGGPFSRNIQY